The 9 T cell receptor beta chains listed next were all sequenced from one sample in a study of cytomegalovirus exposure and HLA in healthy donors. Measured with immunoSEQ multiplex PCR; TCRdb has only the in-frame clones, and not every one. The data show 140,000 or so clones, approximately 91% seen once. The sequencing input was PBMCs. The receptors come from a man younger than 35 in good health and CMV-seronegative.

This clone was counted a single time. The V call is TRBV6-1, the J call TRBJ2-2; 11 bases are a match to TRBD2. The V segment lost 4 bases and the J segment 0 bases; nucleotides outside the gene matches: 4. The CDR3 length is 17 residues. CDR1 and CDR2 from the germline V gene are MNHNS and SASEGT. In DNA form, the CDR3 reads TGTGCCAGCAGTGGACCGGGACTAGCGGCGAACACCGGGGAGCTGTTTTTT. Its protein product is CASSGPGLAANTGELFF.

The CDR3 loop reads CSVGTRGNTEAFF. The CDR3 region has the DNA TGCAGCGTTGGGACCAGGGGGAACACTGAAGCTTTCTTT. V usage is TRBV29-1 and J usage is TRBJ1-1; a weak D match, TRBD1 (6 bases). Trimming cost V 4 bases and J 1 base, with 10 bases left between them. Germline V gene lookup returns CDR1 SQVTM and CDR2 ANQGSEA. The CDR3 is 13 amino acids. Looking up the rest from reference TRBV29-1 and TRBJ1-1 gives the full variable domain: SAVISQKPSRDICQRGTSLTIQCQVDSQVTMMFWYRQQPGQSLTLIATANQGSEATYESGFVIDKFPISRPNLTFSTLTVSNMSPEDSSIYLCSVGTRGNTEAFFGQGTRLTVV.

The CDR3 is CAIKSGSDEKLFF. In DNA, the CDR3 is TGTGCCATCAAATCAGGGTCTGATGAAAAACTGTTTTTT. The genes are TRBV10-3 and TRBJ1-4, with D perhaps matching TRBD1 (5 bases). V was shortened by 7 bases and J by 6 bases, with 12 bases between the two germline ends. From germline, CDR1 is ENHRY and CDR2 SYGVKD. The CDR3 sequence is 13 residues long.

This chain links TRBV11-2 with TRBJ1-4, with D unresolved. V was trimmed by 3 bases and J by 3 bases, leaving 5 bases between them. This CDR3 region has 13 residues. Looked up from germline, CDR1 is SGHAT and CDR2 is FQNNGV. CDR3 DNA sequence: TGTGCCAGCAGCTTGCGCTCTAATGAAAAACTGTTTTTT. This encodes CASSLRSNEKLFF.

The V gene is TRBV6-5, the J gene TRBJ1-1; tentative D call: TRBD1 (5 bases). V was cut by 2 bases and J by 8 bases, with 6 bases left in between. This CDR3 spans 11 amino acids. CDR1 and CDR2 from the germline V gene are MNHEY and SVGAGI. The CDR3 bases are TGTGCCAGCAGTTACCGGACAGAAGCTTTCTTT. This encodes CASSYRTEAFF.

The chain recombines TRBV5-1 with TRBJ2-5, with 7 nucleotides matching TRBD1. This CDR3 region has 17 residues. Germline V CDR1 and CDR2: SGHRS, YFSETQ. The junction had 14 bases not matched to a gene; V was cut back by 4 bases and J by 2 bases. The CDR3 region is CASSQPPGQRFQETQYF. The CDR3 DNA reads as TGCGCCAGCAGCCAACCACCGGGACAGCGATTTCAAGAGACCCAGTACTTC.

The chain recombines TRBV19 with TRBJ2-2, with 8 bases that match TRBD1. The CDR3 length is 16 residues. With V trimmed by 4 bases and J by 3 bases, 7 bases remained unmatched. Germline assignment: CDR1 LNHDA and CDR2 SQIVND (reference sequence). CDR3 region: CASSTHDRGYTGELFF. As DNA, the CDR3 is TGTGCCAGTAGTACCCATGACAGGGGATACACCGGGGAGCTGTTTTTT.

The chain links TRBV29-1 to TRBJ2-1; a possible D gene is TRBD1 (6 bases). V was trimmed by 7 bases and J by 0 bases, leaving 13 bases between them. CDR3 length: 14 amino acids. Germline CDR1 SQVTM, CDR2 ANQGSEA. The chain's CDR3 is CSARQAGSYNEQFF. The CDR3, as DNA: TGCAGCGCGCGACAGGCCGGCTCCTACAATGAGCAGTTCTTC.

This chain uses TRBV4-3 with TRBJ2-2; the D gene is possibly TRBD1 (5 bases). The germline gives CDR1 LGHNA, CDR2 YSLEER. V shed 0 bases and J shed 6 bases, with 8 bases lying between them. This CDR3 comprises 14 residues. CDR3 sequence reads: CASSQEQVPGELFF. As DNA, the CDR3 is TGCGCCAGCAGCCAAGAACAGGTCCCCGGGGAGCTGTTTTTT.